A single TCR beta chain is shown here with its context. This sample is drawn from a study of OX40 agonist ivuxolimab in advanced cancers. For the study at large: The treatment was a fully human IgG2 OX40 agonist, ivuxolimab.

CDR3 length: 14 amino acids. Between the trimmed V and J ends, which lost 6 bases and 8 bases, there was a span of 14 bases. Looked up from germline, CDR1 is WSHSY and CDR2 is SAAADI. Systemic immunosuppression or autoimmune disease history was grounds to exclude patients. TCRdb's copy holds only in-frame clones and misses some; the assay was immunoSEQ multiplex PCR. The data contain tens of thousands of clones, roughly 85% of them seen just once; the ten biggest clones take up 2% to 3%. This clonotype was obtained from an adult with an advanced solid tumor such as melanoma, head and neck, liver or kidney cancer. The sample was CD4+ or CD8+ T cells sorted from blood, taken in a trial of the OX40 agonist ivuxolimab. The V call is TRBV10-2, the J call TRBJ1-6; TRBD1 might be the D (5 bases). In DNA form, the CDR3 reads TGCGCCAGCAGGAAGACAGCCCCTGATTCACCCCTCCACTTT. Its protein product is CASRKTAPDSPLHF.